These 2 T cell receptor beta chains share one sample of origin, sequenced in a study of identical twins. MiXCR, run by TCRdb on the 5' RACE reads, gives a single entry per CDR3 protein. The sample includes approximately 700,000 distinct CDR3 sequences, about 18% of them seen just once. Another study also made use of these data, one on T cells expressing NK-cell markers.

Specimen: PBMCs. The receptors shown here come from a woman aged 18 to 35 in good health.

This clonotype has a count of ten or more. The chain combines TRBV25-1 with TRBJ2-7, with D uncertain. V was shortened by 3 bases and J by 6 bases, with 18 bases between the two germline ends. Germline assignment: CDR1 MGHDK and CDR2 SYGVNS. The CDR3 covers 15 residues. DNA of the CDR3: TGTGCCAGCAGTGACGAAGACTTCAGAGGCGGCGAGCAGTACTTC. Residues: CASSDEDFRGGEQYF.

The V gene is TRBV5-1, the J gene TRBJ1-2, with TRBD1 identical over 9 bases. CDR1 and CDR2 from the germline V gene are SGHRS and YFSETQ. This CDR3 has 17 residues. V lost 0 bases to trimming and J lost 4 bases; unmatched junction nucleotides: 10. CDR3 nucleotide sequence: TGCGCCAGCAGCTTGGAATCGGGGAGGACAGGGGCCTATGGCTACACCTTC. It codes for CASSLESGRTGAYGYTF.